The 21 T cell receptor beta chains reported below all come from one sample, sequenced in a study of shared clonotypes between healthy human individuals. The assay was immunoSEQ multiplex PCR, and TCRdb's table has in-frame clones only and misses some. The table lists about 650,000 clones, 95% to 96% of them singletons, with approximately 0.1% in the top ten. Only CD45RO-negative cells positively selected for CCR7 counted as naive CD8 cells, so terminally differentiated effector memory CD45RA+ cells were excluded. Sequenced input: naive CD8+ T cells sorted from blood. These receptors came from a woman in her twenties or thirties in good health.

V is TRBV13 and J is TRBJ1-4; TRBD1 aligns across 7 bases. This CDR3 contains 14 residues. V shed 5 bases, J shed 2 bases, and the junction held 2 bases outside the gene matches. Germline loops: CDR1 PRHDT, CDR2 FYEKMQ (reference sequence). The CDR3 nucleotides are TGTGCCAGCAGCACGACAGGGACTAATGAAAAACTGTTTTTT. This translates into CASSTTGTNEKLFF.

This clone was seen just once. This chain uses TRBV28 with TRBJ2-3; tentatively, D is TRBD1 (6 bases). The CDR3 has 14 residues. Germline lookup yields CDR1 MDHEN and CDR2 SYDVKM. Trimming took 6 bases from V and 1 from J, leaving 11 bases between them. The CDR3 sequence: CASSSRQGTDTQYF. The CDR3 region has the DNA TGTGCCAGCAGCTCAAGACAGGGCACAGATACGCAGTATTTT. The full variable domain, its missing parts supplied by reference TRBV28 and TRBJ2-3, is DVKVTQSSRYLVKRTGEKVFLECVQDMDHENMFWYRQDPGLGLRLIYFSYDVKMKEKGDIPEGYSVSREKKERFSLILESASTNQTSMYLCASSSRQGTDTQYFGPGTRLTVL.

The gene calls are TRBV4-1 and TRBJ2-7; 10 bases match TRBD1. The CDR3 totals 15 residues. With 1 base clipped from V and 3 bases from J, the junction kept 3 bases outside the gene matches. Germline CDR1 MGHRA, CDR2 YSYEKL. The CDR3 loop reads CASSQVRTGGYEQYF. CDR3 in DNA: TGCGCCAGCAGCCAAGTTCGGACAGGGGGCTACGAGCAGTACTTC.

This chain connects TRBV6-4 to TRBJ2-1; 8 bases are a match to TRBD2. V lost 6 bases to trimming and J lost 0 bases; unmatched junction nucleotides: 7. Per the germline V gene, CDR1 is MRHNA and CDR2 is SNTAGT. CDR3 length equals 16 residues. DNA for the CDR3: TGTGCCAGCAGCCACCAGCGGGAGAGCTCCTACAATGAGCAGTTCTTC. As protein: CASSHQRESSYNEQFF.

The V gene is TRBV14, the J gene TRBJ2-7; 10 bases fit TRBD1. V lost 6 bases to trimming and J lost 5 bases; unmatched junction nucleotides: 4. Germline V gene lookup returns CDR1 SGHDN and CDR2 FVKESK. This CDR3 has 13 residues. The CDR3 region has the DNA TGTGCCAGCAGAGGGACAGGGGAGCACGAGCAGTACTTC. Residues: CASRGTGEHEQYF. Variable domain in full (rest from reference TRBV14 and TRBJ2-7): EAGVTQFPSHSVIEKGQTVTLRCDPISGHDNLYWYRRVMGKEIKFLLHFVKESKQDESGMPNNRFLAERTGGTYSTLKVQPAELEDSGVYFCASRGTGEHEQYFGPGTRLTVT.

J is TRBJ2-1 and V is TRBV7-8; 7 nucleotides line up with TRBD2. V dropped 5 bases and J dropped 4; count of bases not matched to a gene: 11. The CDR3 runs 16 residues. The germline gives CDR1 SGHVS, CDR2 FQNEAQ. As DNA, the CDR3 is TGTGCCAGCAGCCCTGTGGCGGGAGTCTCTTACAATGAGCAGTTCTTC. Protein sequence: CASSPVAGVSYNEQFF.

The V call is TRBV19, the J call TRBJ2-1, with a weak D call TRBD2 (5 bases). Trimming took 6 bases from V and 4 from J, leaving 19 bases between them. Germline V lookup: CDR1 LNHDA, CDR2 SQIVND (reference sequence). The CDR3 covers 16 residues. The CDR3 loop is CASREDRESPYNEQFF. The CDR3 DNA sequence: TGTGCCAGTAGGGAGGATCGCGAATCCCCATACAATGAGCAGTTCTTC.

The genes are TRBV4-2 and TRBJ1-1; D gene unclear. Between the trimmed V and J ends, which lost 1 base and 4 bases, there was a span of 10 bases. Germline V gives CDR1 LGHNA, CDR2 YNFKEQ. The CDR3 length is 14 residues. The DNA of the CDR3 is TGTGCCAGCAGCCAAGGGTTAGGTTCCACTGAAGCTTTCTTT. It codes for CASSQGLGSTEAFF.

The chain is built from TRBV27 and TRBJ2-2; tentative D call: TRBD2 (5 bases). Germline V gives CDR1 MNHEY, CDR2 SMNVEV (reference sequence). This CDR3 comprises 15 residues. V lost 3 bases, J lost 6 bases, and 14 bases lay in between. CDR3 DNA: TGTGCCAGCAGTTTGGGGAGCGGAGCGCCCGGGGAGCTGTTTTTT. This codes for CASSLGSGAPGELFF.

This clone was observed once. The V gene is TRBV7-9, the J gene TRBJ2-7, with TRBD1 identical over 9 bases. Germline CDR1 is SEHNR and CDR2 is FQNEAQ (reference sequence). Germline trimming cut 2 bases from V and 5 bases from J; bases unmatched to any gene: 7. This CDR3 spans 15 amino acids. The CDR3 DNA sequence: TGTGCCAGCAGCTTAACCGGGACAGGGTTCGACGAGCAGTACTTC. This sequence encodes CASSLTGTGFDEQYF. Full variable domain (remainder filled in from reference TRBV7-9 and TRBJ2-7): DTGVSQNPRHKITKRGQNVTFRCDPISEHNRLYWYRQTLGQGPEFLTYFQNEAQLEKSRLLSDRFSAERPKGSFSTLEIQRTEQGDSAMYLCASSLTGTGFDEQYFGPGTRLTVT.

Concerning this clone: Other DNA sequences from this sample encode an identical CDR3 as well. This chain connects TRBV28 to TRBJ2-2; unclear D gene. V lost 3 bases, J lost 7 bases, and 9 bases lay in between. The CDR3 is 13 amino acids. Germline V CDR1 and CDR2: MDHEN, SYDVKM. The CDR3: CASSFRLGGELFF. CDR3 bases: TGTGCCAGCAGTTTTCGACTCGGCGGGGAGCTGTTTTTT.

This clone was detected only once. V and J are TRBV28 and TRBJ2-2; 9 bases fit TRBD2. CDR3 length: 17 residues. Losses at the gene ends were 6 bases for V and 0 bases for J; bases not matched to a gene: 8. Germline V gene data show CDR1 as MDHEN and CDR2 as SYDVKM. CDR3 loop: CASRHPSGTTNTGELFF. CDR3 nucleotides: TGTGCCAGCAGGCATCCTAGCGGGACCACGAACACCGGGGAGCTGTTTTTT.

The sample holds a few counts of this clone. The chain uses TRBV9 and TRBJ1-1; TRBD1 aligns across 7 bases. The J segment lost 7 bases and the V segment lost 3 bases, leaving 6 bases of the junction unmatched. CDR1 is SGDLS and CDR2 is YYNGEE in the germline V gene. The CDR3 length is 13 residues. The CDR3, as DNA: TGTGCCAGCAGCGCGGGGACAGCCGTTGAAGCTTTCTTT. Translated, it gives CASSAGTAVEAFF. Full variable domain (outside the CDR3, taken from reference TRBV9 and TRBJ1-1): DSGVTQTPKHLITATGQRVTLRCSPRSGDLSVYWYQQSLDQGLQFLIQYYNGEERAKGNILERFSAQQFPDLHSELNLSSLELGDSALYFCASSAGTAVEAFFGQGTRLTVV.

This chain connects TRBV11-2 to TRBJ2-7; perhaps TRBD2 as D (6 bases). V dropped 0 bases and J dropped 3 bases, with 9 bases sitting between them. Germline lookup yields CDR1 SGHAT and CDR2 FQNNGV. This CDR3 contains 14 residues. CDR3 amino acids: CASSLEGGNYEQYF. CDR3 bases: TGTGCCAGCAGCTTAGAGGGCGGGAACTACGAGCAGTACTTC.

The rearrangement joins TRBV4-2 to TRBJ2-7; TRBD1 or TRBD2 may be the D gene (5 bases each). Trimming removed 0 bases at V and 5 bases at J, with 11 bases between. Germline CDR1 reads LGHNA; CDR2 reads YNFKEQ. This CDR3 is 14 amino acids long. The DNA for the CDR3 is TGTGCCAGCAGCCAAGATGGGACGTGGGACGAGCAGTACTTC. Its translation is CASSQDGTWDEQYF.

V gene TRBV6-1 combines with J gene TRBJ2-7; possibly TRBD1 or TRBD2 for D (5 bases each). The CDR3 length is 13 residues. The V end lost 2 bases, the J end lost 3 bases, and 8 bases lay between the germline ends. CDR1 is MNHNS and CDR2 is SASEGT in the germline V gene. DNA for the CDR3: TGTGCCAGCAGTGAACAGGGAGACTACGAGCAGTACTTC. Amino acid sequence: CASSEQGDYEQYF.

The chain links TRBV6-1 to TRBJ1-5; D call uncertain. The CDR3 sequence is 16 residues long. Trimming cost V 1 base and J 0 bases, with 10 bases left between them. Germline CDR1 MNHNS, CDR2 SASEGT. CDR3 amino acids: CASSEGYRNSNQPQHF. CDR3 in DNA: TGTGCCAGCAGTGAAGGTTATAGAAATAGCAATCAGCCCCAGCATTTT.

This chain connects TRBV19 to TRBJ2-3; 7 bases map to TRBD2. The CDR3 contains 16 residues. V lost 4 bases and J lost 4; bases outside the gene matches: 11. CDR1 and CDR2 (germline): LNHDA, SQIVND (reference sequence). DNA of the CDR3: TGTGCCAGTAGTACCGCGGGGCGGGAGTCCCCAGATACGCAGTATTTT. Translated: CASSTAGRESPDTQYF.

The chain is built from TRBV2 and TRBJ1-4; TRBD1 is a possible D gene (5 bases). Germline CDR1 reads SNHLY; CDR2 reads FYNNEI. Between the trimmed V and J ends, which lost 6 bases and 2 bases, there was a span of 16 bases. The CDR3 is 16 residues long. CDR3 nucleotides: TGTGCCAGCAGCGACGACAGAATCCGGACTAATGAAAAACTGTTTTTT. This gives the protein CASSDDRIRTNEKLFF.

CDR3 in amino acids: CASSEAGRADYEQYF. The CDR3 DNA reads TGTGCCAGCAGTGAAGCGGGGCGGGCTGATTACGAGCAGTACTTC. J is TRBJ2-7 and V is TRBV6-1; D tentatively reads TRBD1 or TRBD2 (5 bases each). This CDR3 contains 15 residues. Germline V CDR1 and CDR2: MNHNS, SASEGT. Deletions cut 0 bases from V and 4 bases from J, with 13 bases between.

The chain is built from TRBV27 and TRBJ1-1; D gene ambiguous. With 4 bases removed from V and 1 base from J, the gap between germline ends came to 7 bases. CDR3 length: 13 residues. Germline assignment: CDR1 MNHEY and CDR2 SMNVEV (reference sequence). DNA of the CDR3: TGTGCCAGCAGTTCCTTCCAGAACACTGAAGCTTTCTTT. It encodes CASSSFQNTEAFF.